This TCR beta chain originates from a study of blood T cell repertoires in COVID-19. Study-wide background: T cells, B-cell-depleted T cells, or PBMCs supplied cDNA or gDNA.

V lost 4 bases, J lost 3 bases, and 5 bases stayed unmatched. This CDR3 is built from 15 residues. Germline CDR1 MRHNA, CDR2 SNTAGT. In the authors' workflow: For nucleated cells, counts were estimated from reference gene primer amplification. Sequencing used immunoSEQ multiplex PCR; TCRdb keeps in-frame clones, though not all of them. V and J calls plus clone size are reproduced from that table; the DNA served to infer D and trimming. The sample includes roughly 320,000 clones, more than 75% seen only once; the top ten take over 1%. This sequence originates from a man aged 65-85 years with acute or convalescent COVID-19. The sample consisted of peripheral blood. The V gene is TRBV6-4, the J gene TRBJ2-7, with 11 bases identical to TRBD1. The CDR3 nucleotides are TGTGCCAGCAGTGGAACCGGGACAGGGGGCTACGAGCAGTACTTC. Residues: CASSGTGTGGYEQYF.